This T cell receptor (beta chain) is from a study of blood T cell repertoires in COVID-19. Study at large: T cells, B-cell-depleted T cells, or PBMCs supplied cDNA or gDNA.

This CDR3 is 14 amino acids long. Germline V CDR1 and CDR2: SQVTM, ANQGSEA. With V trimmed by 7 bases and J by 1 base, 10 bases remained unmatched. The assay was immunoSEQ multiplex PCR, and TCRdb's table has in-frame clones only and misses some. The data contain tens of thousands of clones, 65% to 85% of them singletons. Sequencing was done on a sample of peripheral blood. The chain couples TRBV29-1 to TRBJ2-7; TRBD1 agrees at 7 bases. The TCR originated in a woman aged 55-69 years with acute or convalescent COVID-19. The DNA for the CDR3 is TGCAGCGAGTCAGAGGGGGCAGGATCCTACGAGCAGTACTTC. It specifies CSESEGAGSYEQYF.